The rows below give T cell receptor beta chains drawn from one sample of a study of shared clonotypes between healthy human individuals. Libraries were prepared by immunoSEQ multiplex PCR; TCRdb keeps only in-frame clonotypes and omits some of them. Here the sample spans roughly 2.5 million clones, more than 90% being singletons. Sequenced: naive CD4+ T cells sorted from blood. The receptors were sampled from a man between 18 and 35 years old in good health. The CDR3 runs from the conserved cysteine through the conserved F or W. Each record gives: CDR3 protein, CDR3 DNA, clone size, J gene, V gene, D gene. The D gene is left open where the match is weak. Only some rows state a clone size, as once, few, many or a class for expanded clones.

CDR3: CASRTRPAGPQHF
DNA: TGTGCCAGCAGGACCCGCCCCGCGGGGCCCCAGCATTTT
size: NA
J: TRBJ1-5
V: TRBV21-1
D: NA

CDR3: CASSLAAGGIATQYF
DNA: TGTGCCAGCAGCTTAGCGGCGGGAGGGATCGCGACCCAGTACTTC
size: NA
J: TRBJ2-5
V: TRBV7-2
D: TRBD2

CDR3: CASREGLGSHTQYF
DNA: TGTGCCAGCCGGGAGGGGCTAGGATCTCATACGCAGTATTTT
size: NA
J: TRBJ2-3
V: TRBV19
D: TRBD2

CDR3: CASHPGVQETQYF
DNA: TGTGCCAGCCACCCCGGGGTCCAAGAGACCCAGTACTTC
size: NA
J: TRBJ2-5
V: TRBV18
D: NA

CDR3: CAWSGGGRGTISPQHF
DNA: TGTGCCTGGAGTGGAGGCGGCAGGGGGACAATCAGCCCCCAGCATTTT
size: once
J: TRBJ1-5
V: TRBV30
D: TRBD1

CDR3: CASSSDRGGYTF
DNA: TGTGCCAGCAGTTCGGACAGGGGAGGCTACACCTTC
size: once
J: TRBJ1-2
V: TRBV27
D: TRBD1

CDR3: CASSLFHQTGRLHYGYTF
DNA: TGTGCCAGCAGTTTATTCCACCAGACAGGGCGGTTGCACTATGGCTACACCTTC
size: NA
J: TRBJ1-2
V: TRBV28
D: TRBD1

CDR3: CASSLVRVRYNEQFF
DNA: TGTGCCAGCAGCTTAGTGCGTGTGCGGTACAATGAGCAGTTCTTC
size: NA
J: TRBJ2-1
V: TRBV7-2
D: NA

CDR3: CASSPRRAGELFF
DNA: TGTGCCAGCAGCCCCCGACGGGCCGGGGAGCTGTTTTTT
size: NA
J: TRBJ2-2
V: TRBV7-9
D: NA

CDR3: CASSPGLAGPGTDTQYF
DNA: TGCGCCAGCAGCCCGGGACTAGCGGGGCCCGGCACAGATACGCAGTATTTT
size: NA
J: TRBJ2-3
V: TRBV5-1
D: TRBD2

CDR3: CAWSVNVRATAEKLFF
DNA: TGTGCCTGGAGCGTTAACGTCAGGGCTACGGCTGAAAAACTGTTTTTT
size: few
J: TRBJ1-4
V: TRBV30
D: NA

CDR3: CATGSGGSGNTIYF
DNA: TGTGCCACCGGGAGTGGAGGCTCTGGAAACACCATATATTTT
size: NA
J: TRBJ1-3
V: TRBV15
D: NA

CDR3: CASSQEEGKGLFF
DNA: TGCGCCAGCAGCCAAGAGGAGGGGAAAGGACTGTTTTTT
size: NA
J: TRBJ1-4
V: TRBV7-9
D: NA

CDR3: CASSREPGQQAGANVLTF
DNA: TGTGCCAGCTCCCGAGAACCGGGACAGCAGGCTGGGGCCAACGTCCTGACTTTC
size: NA
J: TRBJ2-6
V: TRBV18
D: TRBD1

CDR3: CAWSVNDNEQFF
DNA: TGTGCCTGGAGTGTAAACGACAATGAGCAGTTCTTC
size: NA
J: TRBJ2-1
V: TRBV30
D: NA

CDR3: CASSLRTRNTGELFF
DNA: TGTGCCAGCAGCTTACGGACGAGGAACACCGGGGAGCTGTTTTTT
size: NA
J: TRBJ2-2
V: TRBV13
D: NA

CDR3: CASSPQQGALEAFF
DNA: TGTGCCAGCTCACCTCAACAGGGGGCCCTAGAAGCTTTCTTT
size: NA
J: TRBJ1-1
V: TRBV18
D: TRBD1

CDR3: CASSLVGGNTGELFF
DNA: TGTGCCAGCAGCTTAGTGGGAGGGAACACCGGGGAGCTGTTTTTT
size: NA
J: TRBJ2-2
V: TRBV7-9
D: NA

CDR3: CATSREQLAGFYYGYTF
DNA: TGTGCCACCAGCAGAGAACAATTGGCAGGGTTTTACTATGGCTACACCTTC
size: NA
J: TRBJ1-2
V: TRBV15
D: NA

CDR3: CSARGLETQYF
DNA: TGCAGTGCTAGGGGACTAGAGACCCAGTACTTC
size: NA
J: TRBJ2-5
V: TRBV20-1
D: NA

CDR3: CASSLVGTSGRIDTQYF
DNA: TGTGCCAGCAGCTTAGTCGGGACTAGCGGGAGAATAGATACGCAGTATTTT
size: NA
J: TRBJ2-3
V: TRBV11-2
D: TRBD2

CDR3: CASSESLAGNQPQHF
DNA: TGTGCCAGCAGTGAAAGCCTTGCCGGCAATCAGCCCCAGCATTTT
size: few
J: TRBJ1-5
V: TRBV2
D: NA